This T cell receptor (beta chain) was retrieved from a study of cytomegalovirus exposure and HLA in healthy donors. Study conclusions and caveats: Donors were assumed by presence/absence analyses to have roughly uniform sequencing depth. In a later analysis, V- and J-gene trimming of beta chains associated with a DCLRE1C missense variant, replicated independently. In an earlier analysis, about 87% or about 30%: the productive usage of most TCR beta V segments.

About this clone: What it binds is unknown.

PCR was performed using 60 Vbeta and 13 Jbeta primers. Profiled with immunoSEQ multiplex PCR; TCRdb holds only in-frame clones, not every one. Among about 120,000 clones listed, roughly 82% were seen once. Per germline, CDR1 LNHNV and CDR2 YYDKDF (reference sequence). CDR3 length equals 18 residues. Trimming stripped 3 bases from V and 0 bases from J, with 18 bases between. The source is a man between 18 and 29 years old in good health and CMV-seropositive. Sequences were obtained from PBMCs. The chain links TRBV15 to TRBJ1-5; D is possibly TRBD1 (6 bases). The CDR3 DNA sequence: TGTGCCACCAGCAGCCCGGGAGGGGGGCCTTATAGCAATCAGCCCCAGCATTTT. As protein: CATSSPGGGPYSNQPQHF.